The 21 T cell receptor beta chains listed next were all sequenced from one sample in a study of cytomegalovirus exposure and HLA in healthy donors. Sequencing used immunoSEQ multiplex PCR; TCRdb keeps in-frame clones, though not all of them. This repertoire shows some 120,000 clones, about 90% found once; its top ten account for 1.4%. The sequencing input was PBMCs. The source of these receptors is a man aged 25-45 years in good health and CMV-seronegative.

This clone appeared once. The chain links TRBV5-1 to TRBJ2-7; weak D call: TRBD1 (5 bases). This CDR3 contains 13 residues. Germline CDR1 SGHRS, CDR2 YFSETQ. Trimming pared 2 bases from V and 3 bases from J, leaving 9 bases between. CDR3 sequence (DNA): TGCGCCAGCAGCTTCGGAAGGGGCTACGAGCAGTACTTC. Amino acid sequence: CASSFGRGYEQYF.

The gene calls are TRBV18 and TRBJ2-3; possibly TRBD2 for D (7 bases). CDR3 length: 17 amino acids. The ends were cut back, 2 bases at V and 0 bases at J, with 15 bases in the middle. Germline V gene lookup returns CDR1 KGHSH and CDR2 LQKENI. The CDR3 protein is CASSPVGGPPSTDTQYF. The CDR3, as DNA: TGTGCCAGCTCACCAGTCGGGGGGCCCCCTAGCACAGATACGCAGTATTTT.

The chain combines TRBV7-3 with TRBJ2-1, with 11 bases fitting TRBD2. Trimming took 4 bases from V and 7 from J; bases not matched to a gene: 9. Germline values: CDR1 SGHTA, CDR2 FQGTGA. This CDR3 has 16 amino acids. The CDR3, as DNA: TGTGCCAGCAGCTCGATCCTAGCGGGAGGACTAAATGAGCAGTTCTTC. It specifies CASSSILAGGLNEQFF.

The J gene is TRBJ2-5, the V gene TRBV7-9, with 9 bases lining up with TRBD1. Trimming removed 3 bases from V and 9 bases from J; junction bases left unmatched: 17. This CDR3 is built from 17 residues. Germline V lookup: CDR1 SEHNR, CDR2 FQNEAQ (reference sequence). CDR3 nucleotide sequence: TGTGCCAGCAGCTTCGGGACAGGGTCCACCCAATTGGTGGCCCAGTACTTC. The encoded protein is CASSFGTGSTQLVAQYF.

The count of this clone is one. The rearrangement links TRBV11-2 to TRBJ2-5, with D tentatively TRBD2 (5 bases). Trimming removed 4 bases from V and 8 bases from J, with 20 bases in between. The CDR3 consists of 15 residues. The germline gives CDR1 SGHAT, CDR2 FQNNGV. CDR3 in amino acids: CASSSELVWRSTQYF. CDR3 DNA sequence: TGTGCCAGCAGCTCAGAACTAGTTTGGCGTTCAACCCAGTACTTC.

The chain carries TRBV5-1 and TRBJ2-2; no clear D gene. The germline V and J ends were trimmed by 2 bases and 3 bases, with 14 bases remaining between them. Germline V gene data show CDR1 as SGHRS and CDR2 as YFSETQ. This CDR3 region has 16 residues. As DNA, the CDR3 is TGCGCCAGCAGCTTAACTGGGCTCCGTTACACCGGGGAGCTGTTTTTT. Translation: CASSLTGLRYTGELFF.

This clone was seen more than once but under ten times. The chain couples TRBV7-2 to TRBJ1-2; 10 bases line up with TRBD1. Unmatched junction bases numbered 3, after V lost 5 bases and J lost 6 bases. Germline V lookup: CDR1 SGHTA, CDR2 FQGNSA. The CDR3 sequence is 13 residues long. Here the CDR3 DNA reads TGTGCCAGCAGCCCGACAGGGGGCAATGGCTACACCTTC. Its protein is CASSPTGGNGYTF.

This chain links TRBV9 with TRBJ1-2, with 9 bases lining up with TRBD1. Losses at the gene ends were 3 bases for V and 8 bases for J; bases not matched to a gene: 14. This CDR3 region has 16 residues. Germline assignment: CDR1 SGDLS and CDR2 YYNGEE. The CDR3 is CASSAGPAQGAGGYTF. The CDR3 DNA reads as TGTGCCAGCAGCGCCGGCCCAGCACAGGGGGCAGGCGGCTACACCTTC.

The chain employs TRBV27 and TRBJ1-3; perhaps TRBD1 as D (5 bases). This CDR3 has 15 amino acids. Germline values: CDR1 MNHEY, CDR2 SMNVEV (reference sequence). Trimming cost V 4 bases and J 4 bases, with 14 bases left between them. The CDR3 region has the DNA TGTGCCAGCAGTTCCTCCAGGGTATCCGGAAACACCATATATTTT. Encoded protein: CASSSSRVSGNTIYF.

The chain combines TRBV7-2 with TRBJ2-7, with 7 bases identical to TRBD2. Germline lookup yields CDR1 SGHTA and CDR2 FQGNSA. The CDR3 spans 16 residues. V lost 1 base to trimming and J lost 5 bases; unmatched junction nucleotides: 11. As DNA, the CDR3 is TGTGCCAGCAGCTTAGAAATTGTGCCGGGACTAAACGAGCAGTACTTC. Encoded protein: CASSLEIVPGLNEQYF.

As DNA, the CDR3 is TGTGCCAGTAATACCGGGACAGGGGATTATAGCAATCAGCCCCAGCATTTT. Translation: CASNTGTGDYSNQPQHF. The rearrangement joins TRBV19 to TRBJ1-5, with 10 bases aligning to TRBD1. The germline gives CDR1 LNHDA, CDR2 SQIVND (reference sequence). The junction had 9 bases not matched to a gene; V was cut back by 7 bases and J by 0 bases. There are 17 residues in the CDR3.

This CDR3 reads CSVEDLGGMSYNEQFF. CDR3 sequence (DNA): TGCAGCGTTGAAGATCTCGGCGGGATGTCCTACAATGAGCAGTTCTTC. This chain uses TRBV29-1 with TRBJ2-1, with a weak D call TRBD2 (6 bases). Trimming removed 0 bases at V and 1 base at J, with 13 bases between. The CDR3 extends over 16 amino acids. In germline, CDR1 is SQVTM, CDR2 ANQGSEA.

The chain employs TRBV30 and TRBJ2-3; no definite D call. Germline CDR1 reads GTSNPN; CDR2 reads SVGIG (reference sequence). With 3 bases removed from V and 6 bases from J, the gap between germline ends came to 10 bases. The CDR3 contains 12 residues. CDR3 coding DNA: TGTGCCTGGAGCAAAACATGGGATACGCAGTATTTT. This encodes CAWSKTWDTQYF.

V usage is TRBV5-4 and J usage is TRBJ2-7, with 7 bases aligning to TRBD1. The CDR3 is 14 amino acids. V lost 3 bases and J lost 5; bases outside the gene matches: 8. Germline V gene lookup returns CDR1 SGHNT and CDR2 YYREEE (reference sequence). Here the CDR3 DNA reads TGTGCCAGCAGCTCCGGACAGGAGAGGGACGAGCAGTACTTC. It encodes CASSSGQERDEQYF. Variable domain in full (rest from reference TRBV5-4 and TRBJ2-7): ETGVTQSPTHLIKTRGQQVTLRCSSQSGHNTVSWYQQALGQGPQFIFQYYREEENGRGNFPPRFSGLQFPNYSSELNVNALELDDSALYLCASSSGQERDEQYFGPGTRLTVT.

This clone was observed a single time. V is TRBV7-3 and J is TRBJ2-5; 7 positions match TRBD2. Germline V gene sequence: CDR1 SGHTA, CDR2 FQGTGA. V shed 2 bases, J shed 0 bases, and the junction held 12 bases outside the gene matches. This CDR3 has 18 amino acids. The CDR3 DNA follows: TGTGCCAGCAGCTTACGAGAGATTGCTAGCGGTGACCAAGAGACCCAGTACTTC. It specifies CASSLREIASGDQETQYF.

This chain links TRBV11-2 with TRBJ2-3, with D possibly matching TRBD2 (6 bases). The V end was cut by 5 bases, the J end by 1 base, with 16 bases between. The CDR3 extends over 16 amino acids. Per germline, CDR1 SGHAT and CDR2 FQNNGV. The CDR3 loop reads CASSRQLASGTDTQYF. The CDR3 DNA reads TGTGCCAGCAGCCGACAGCTAGCGTCCGGCACAGATACGCAGTATTTT.

This clone was seen only a few times. The rearrangement links TRBV7-9 to TRBJ2-2; 8 bases agree with TRBD2. The germline V gene has CDR1 SEHNR and CDR2 FQNEAQ (reference sequence). CDR3 size: 15 residues. The V segment lost 0 bases and the J segment 5 bases; nucleotides outside the gene matches: 2. CDR3 in amino acids: CASSLASGSTGELFF. CDR3 nucleotide sequence: TGTGCCAGCAGCTTAGCCAGCGGGAGTACCGGGGAGCTGTTTTTT.

The gene calls are TRBV7-2 and TRBJ2-1; 13 bases are a match to TRBD2. This CDR3 spans 15 amino acids. The trim removed 4 bases at V and 4 bases at J, leaving 1 base unmatched. Germline V lookup: CDR1 SGHTA, CDR2 FQGNSA. This CDR3 is CASSSGLAGYNEQFF. The CDR3 region has the DNA TGTGCCAGCAGCTCGGGACTAGCGGGATACAATGAGCAGTTCTTC.

This chain joins TRBV6-5 and TRBJ2-1; D is undetermined. The length of the CDR3 is 15 residues. The germline gives CDR1 MNHEY, CDR2 SVGAGI. Trimming took 2 bases from V and 0 from J, leaving 8 bases between them. The CDR3: CASSYARRSYNEQFF. The CDR3 DNA follows: TGTGCCAGCAGTTACGCCAGGCGCTCCTACAATGAGCAGTTCTTC.

The gene calls are TRBV7-9 and TRBJ2-7; tentatively, D is TRBD2 (5 bases). The CDR3 consists of 14 residues. Germline CDR1 and CDR2: SEHNR and FQNEAQ (reference sequence). Trimming took off 1 base at V and 4 bases at J, with 11 bases between the two ends. The CDR3 protein is CASSLEVRRYEQYF. The CDR3 DNA sequence: TGTGCCAGCAGCTTAGAGGTTAGGAGGTACGAGCAGTACTTC. The full variable domain, completed using reference TRBV7-9 and TRBJ2-7, is DTGVSQNPRHKITKRGQNVTFRCDPISEHNRLYWYRQTLGQGPEFLTYFQNEAQLEKSRLLSDRFSAERPKGSFSTLEIQRTEQGDSAMYLCASSLEVRRYEQYFGPGTRLTVT.

V usage is TRBV9 and J usage is TRBJ2-7; perhaps TRBD2 as D (6 bases). Germline CDR1 is SGDLS and CDR2 is YYNGEE. The CDR3 has 14 residues. V was trimmed by 5 bases and J by 4 bases, leaving 16 bases between them. The CDR3 loop reads CASSSSLGGYEQYF. DNA for the CDR3: TGTGCCAGCAGTTCTAGCCTCGGGGGATACGAGCAGTACTTC.